This T cell receptor (beta chain) stems from a study of T cell repertoires in cytomegalovirus infection. This clonotype was observed a few times. The antigen is undetermined. TCRdb independently ran MiXCR on the reads; one entry per CDR3 protein. The sample has some 62,000 distinct CDR3 sequences; 20% are singletons. The CDR3 contains 15 residues. Looked up from germline, CDR1 is LGHDT and CDR2 is YNNKEL (reference sequence). The junction had 8 bases not matched to a gene; V was cut back by 2 bases and J by 6 bases. This specimen was CD8+ T cells from cultured PBMCs, taken from culture after CMV antigen stimulation. The chain couples TRBV3-1 to TRBJ2-3; TRBD2 matches 7 bases. The receptor comes from a human donor in good health (CMV status not recorded). Some clones in this sample may be carry-over from other donors' samples. The CDR3 is CASSQIPGLVDTQYF. The DNA of the CDR3 is TGTGCCAGCAGCCAAATCCCCGGACTAGTTGATACGCAGTATTTT.